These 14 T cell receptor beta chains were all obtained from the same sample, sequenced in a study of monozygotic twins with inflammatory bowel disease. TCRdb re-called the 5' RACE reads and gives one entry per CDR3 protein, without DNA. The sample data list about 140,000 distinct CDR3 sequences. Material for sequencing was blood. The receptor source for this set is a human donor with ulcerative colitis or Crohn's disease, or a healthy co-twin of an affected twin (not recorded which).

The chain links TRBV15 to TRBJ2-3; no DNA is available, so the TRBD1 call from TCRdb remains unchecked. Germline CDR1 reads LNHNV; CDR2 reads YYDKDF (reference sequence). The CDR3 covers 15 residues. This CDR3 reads CATSTRDRGADTQYF.

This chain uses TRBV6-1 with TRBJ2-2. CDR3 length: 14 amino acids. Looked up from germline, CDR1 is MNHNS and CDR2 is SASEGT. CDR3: CASSEAVAAGELFF.

CDR3 sequence: CASSPGDLRGQPQHF. V and J are TRBV4-3 and TRBJ1-5. The CDR3 loop spans 15 amino acids. Germline V gives CDR1 LGHNA, CDR2 YSLEER.

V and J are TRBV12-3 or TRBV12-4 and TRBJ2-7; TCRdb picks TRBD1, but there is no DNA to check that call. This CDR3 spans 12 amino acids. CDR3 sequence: CASSFAQGAFYF.

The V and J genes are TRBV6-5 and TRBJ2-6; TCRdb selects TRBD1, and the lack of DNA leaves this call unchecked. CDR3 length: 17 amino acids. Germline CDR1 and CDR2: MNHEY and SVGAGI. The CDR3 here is CASSYPRGALGANVLTF.

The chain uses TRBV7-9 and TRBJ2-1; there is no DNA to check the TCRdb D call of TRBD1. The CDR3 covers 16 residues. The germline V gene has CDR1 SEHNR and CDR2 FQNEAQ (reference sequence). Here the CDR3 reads CASSPLGGEAYNEQFF.

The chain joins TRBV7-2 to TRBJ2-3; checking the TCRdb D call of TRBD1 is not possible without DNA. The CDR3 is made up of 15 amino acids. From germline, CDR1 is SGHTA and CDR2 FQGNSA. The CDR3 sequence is CASSPGGAGTDTQYF. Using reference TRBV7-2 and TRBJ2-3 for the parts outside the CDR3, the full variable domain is GAGVSQSPSNKVTEKGKDVELRCDPISGHTALYWYRQSLGQGLEFLIYFQGNSAPDKSGLPSDRFSAERTGGSVSTLTIQRTQQEDSAVYLCASSPGGAGTDTQYFGPGTRLTVL.

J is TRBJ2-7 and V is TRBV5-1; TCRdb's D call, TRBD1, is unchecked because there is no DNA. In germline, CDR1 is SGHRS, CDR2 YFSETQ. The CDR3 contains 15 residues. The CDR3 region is CASSWGQGEFYEQYF.

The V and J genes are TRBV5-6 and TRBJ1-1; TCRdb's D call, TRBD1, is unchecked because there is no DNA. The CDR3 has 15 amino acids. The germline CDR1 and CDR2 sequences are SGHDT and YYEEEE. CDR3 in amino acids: CASTSSPRGLTEAFF.

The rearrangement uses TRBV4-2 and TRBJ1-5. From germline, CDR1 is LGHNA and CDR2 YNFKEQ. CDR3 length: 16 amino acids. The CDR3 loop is CASSQGAPNLDQPQHF.

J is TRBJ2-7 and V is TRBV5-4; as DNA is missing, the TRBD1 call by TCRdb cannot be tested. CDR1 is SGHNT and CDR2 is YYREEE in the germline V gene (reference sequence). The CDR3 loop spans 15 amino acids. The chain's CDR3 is CASSPSAGQKYEQYF.

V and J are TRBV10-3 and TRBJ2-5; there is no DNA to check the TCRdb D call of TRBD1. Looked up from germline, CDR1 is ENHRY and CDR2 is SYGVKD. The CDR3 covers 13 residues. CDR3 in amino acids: CAISEQGAETQYF.

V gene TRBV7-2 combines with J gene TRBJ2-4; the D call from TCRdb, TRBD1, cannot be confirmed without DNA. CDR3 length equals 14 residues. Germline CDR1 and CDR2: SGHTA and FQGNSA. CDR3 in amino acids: CASSPGGPGNIQYF. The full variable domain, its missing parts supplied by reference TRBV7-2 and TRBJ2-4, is GAGVSQSPSNKVTEKGKDVELRCDPISGHTALYWYRQSLGQGLEFLIYFQGNSAPDKSGLPSDRFSAERTGGSVSTLTIQRTQQEDSAVYLCASSPGGPGNIQYFGAGTRLSVL.

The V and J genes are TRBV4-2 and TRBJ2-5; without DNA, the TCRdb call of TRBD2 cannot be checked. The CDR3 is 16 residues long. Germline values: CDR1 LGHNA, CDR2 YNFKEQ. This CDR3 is CASSQARDSVKETQYF.